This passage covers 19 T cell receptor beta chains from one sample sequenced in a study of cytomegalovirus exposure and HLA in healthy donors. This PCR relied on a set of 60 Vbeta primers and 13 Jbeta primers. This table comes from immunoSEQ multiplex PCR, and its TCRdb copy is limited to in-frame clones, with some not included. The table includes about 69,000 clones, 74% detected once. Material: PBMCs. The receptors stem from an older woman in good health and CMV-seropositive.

The CDR3 sequence: CASSLLPGGPAEAFF. CDR3 in DNA: TGTGCCAGCAGTTTATTGCCAGGTGGGCCGGCTGAAGCTTTCTTT. This chain joins TRBV28 and TRBJ1-1; D unclear. The CDR3 has 15 amino acids. Germline V gene sequence: CDR1 MDHEN, CDR2 SYDVKM. V was pared by 1 base and J by 6 bases, with 15 bases between.

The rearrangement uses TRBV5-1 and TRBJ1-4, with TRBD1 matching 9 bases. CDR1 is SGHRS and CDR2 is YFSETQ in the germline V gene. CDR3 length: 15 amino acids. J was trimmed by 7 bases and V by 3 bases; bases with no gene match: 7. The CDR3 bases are TGCGCCAGCAGCTCGGCGGGACAGGGAATTGAAAAACTGTTTTTT. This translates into CASSSAGQGIEKLFF.

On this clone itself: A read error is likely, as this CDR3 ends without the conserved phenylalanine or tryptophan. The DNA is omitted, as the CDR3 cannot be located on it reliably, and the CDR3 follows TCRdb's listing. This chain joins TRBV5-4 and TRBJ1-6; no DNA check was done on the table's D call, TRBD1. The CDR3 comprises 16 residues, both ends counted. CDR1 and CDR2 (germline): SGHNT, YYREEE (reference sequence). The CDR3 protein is CASSGIGTADNSPLQV.

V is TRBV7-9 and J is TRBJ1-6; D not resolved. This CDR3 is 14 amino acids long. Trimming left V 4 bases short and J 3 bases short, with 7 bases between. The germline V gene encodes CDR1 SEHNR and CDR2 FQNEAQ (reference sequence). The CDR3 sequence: CASSSGGYNSPLHF. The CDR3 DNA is TGTGCCAGCAGCTCCGGAGGCTATAATTCACCCCTCCACTTT.

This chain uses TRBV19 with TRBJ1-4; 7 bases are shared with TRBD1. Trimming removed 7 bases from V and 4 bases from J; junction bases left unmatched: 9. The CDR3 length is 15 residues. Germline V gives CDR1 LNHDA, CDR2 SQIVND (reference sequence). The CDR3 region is CASNLGGVGNEKLFF. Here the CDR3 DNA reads TGTGCCAGTAACCTAGGGGGCGTGGGTAATGAAAAACTGTTTTTT.

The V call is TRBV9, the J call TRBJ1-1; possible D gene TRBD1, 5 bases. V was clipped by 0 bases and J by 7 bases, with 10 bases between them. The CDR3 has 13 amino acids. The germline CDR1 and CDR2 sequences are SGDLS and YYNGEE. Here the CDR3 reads CASSVDSGGEAFF. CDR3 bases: TGTGCCAGCAGCGTAGATAGCGGGGGTGAAGCTTTCTTT.

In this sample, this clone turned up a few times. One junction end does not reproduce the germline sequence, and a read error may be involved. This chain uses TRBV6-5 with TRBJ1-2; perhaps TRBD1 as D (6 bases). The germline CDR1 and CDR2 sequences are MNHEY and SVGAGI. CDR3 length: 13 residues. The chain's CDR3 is CDSSYVGANGYTF. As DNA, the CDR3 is TGTGACAGCAGTTACGTGGGGGCAAATGGCTACACCTTC.

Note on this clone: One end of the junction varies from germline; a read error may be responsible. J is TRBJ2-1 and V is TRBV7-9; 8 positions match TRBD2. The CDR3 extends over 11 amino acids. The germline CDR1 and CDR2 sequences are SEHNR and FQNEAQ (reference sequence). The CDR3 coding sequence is TGTGCCAGCAGCCCCGGGAGGGACTTAATCTTC. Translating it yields CASSPGRDLIF.

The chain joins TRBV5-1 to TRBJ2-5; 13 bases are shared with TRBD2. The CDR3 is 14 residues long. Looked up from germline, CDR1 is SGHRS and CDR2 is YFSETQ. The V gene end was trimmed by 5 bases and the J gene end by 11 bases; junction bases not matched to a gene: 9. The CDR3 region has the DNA TGCGCCAGCAGGACTAGCGGGGGGTCAAAGGCTCAGTACTTC. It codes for CASRTSGGSKAQYF.

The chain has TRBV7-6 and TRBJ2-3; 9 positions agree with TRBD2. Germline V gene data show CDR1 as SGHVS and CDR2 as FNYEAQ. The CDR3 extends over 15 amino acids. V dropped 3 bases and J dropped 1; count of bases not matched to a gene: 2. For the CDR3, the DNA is TGTGCCAGCAGCTTGGAGCGGGAGGGCACAGATACGCAGTATTTT. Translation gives CASSLEREGTDTQYF. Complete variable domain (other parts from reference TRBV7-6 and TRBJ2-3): GAGVSQSPRYKVTKRGQDVALRCDPISGHVSLYWYRQALGQGPEFLTYFNYEAQQDKSGLPNDRFSAERPEGSISTLTIQRTEQRDSAMYRCASSLEREGTDTQYFGPGTRLTVL.

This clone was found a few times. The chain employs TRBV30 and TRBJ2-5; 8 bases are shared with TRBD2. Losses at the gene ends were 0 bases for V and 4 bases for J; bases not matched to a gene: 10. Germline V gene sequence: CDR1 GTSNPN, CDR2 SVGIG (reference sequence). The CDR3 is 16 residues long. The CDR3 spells CAWSVLADRGRETQYF. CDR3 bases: TGTGCCTGGAGTGTACTAGCGGACCGGGGGAGAGAGACCCAGTACTTC.

The CDR3 DNA follows: TGTGCCAGCAGCCCCGGACAGGGAACCTACGAGCAGTACTTC. This gives the protein CASSPGQGTYEQYF. The J gene is TRBJ2-7, the V gene TRBV7-3; 8 bases are a match to TRBD1. This CDR3 is 14 amino acids long. Germline-derived CDR1 and CDR2 are SGHTA and FQGTGA. The junction had 5 bases not matched to a gene; V was cut back by 5 bases and J by 2 bases.

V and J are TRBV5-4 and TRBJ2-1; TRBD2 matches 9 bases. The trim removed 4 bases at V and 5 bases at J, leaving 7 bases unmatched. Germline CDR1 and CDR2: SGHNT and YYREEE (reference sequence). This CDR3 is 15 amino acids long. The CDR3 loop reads CASSIQTSGNNEQFF. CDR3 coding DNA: TGTGCCAGCAGCATTCAGACTAGCGGAAACAATGAGCAGTTCTTC.

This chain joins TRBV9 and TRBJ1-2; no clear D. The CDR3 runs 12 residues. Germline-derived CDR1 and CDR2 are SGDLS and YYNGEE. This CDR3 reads CDQKTANYGYTF. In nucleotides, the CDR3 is TGTGATCAGAAGACTGCTAACTATGGCTACACCTTC.

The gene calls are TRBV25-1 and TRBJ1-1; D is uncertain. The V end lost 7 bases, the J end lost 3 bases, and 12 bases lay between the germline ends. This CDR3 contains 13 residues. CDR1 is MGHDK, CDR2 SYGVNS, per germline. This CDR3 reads CASIRGGDTEAFF. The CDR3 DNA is TGTGCCAGCATACGGGGTGGCGACACTGAAGCTTTCTTT.

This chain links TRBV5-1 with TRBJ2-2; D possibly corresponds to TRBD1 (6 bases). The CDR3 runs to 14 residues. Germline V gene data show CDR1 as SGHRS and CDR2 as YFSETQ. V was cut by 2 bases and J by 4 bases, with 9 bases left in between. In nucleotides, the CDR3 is TGCGCCAGCAGCTTCCAGGGGATCACCGGGGAGCTGTTTTTT. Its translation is CASSFQGITGELFF.

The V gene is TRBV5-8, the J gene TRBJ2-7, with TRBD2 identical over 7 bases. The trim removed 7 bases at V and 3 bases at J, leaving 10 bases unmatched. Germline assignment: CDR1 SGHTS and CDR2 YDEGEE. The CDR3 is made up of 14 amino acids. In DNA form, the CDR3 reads TGTGCCAGCCCCACGGGGACTAACTTCTACGAGCAGTACTTC. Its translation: CASPTGTNFYEQYF.

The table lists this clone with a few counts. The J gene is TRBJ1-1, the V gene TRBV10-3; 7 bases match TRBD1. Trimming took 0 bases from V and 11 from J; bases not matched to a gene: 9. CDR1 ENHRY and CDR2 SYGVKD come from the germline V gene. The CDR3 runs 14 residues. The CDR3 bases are TGTGCCATCAGTGAGTCGAGACAGGGAGTCTTCGCTTTCTTT. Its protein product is CAISESRQGVFAFF.

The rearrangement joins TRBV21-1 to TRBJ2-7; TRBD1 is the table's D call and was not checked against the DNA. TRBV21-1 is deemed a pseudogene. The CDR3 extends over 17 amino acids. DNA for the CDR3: TGTGCCAGCAGCAAAGAGTTGGGACAGGGCAAAACCTACGAGCAGTACTTC. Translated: CASSKELGQGKTYEQYF.